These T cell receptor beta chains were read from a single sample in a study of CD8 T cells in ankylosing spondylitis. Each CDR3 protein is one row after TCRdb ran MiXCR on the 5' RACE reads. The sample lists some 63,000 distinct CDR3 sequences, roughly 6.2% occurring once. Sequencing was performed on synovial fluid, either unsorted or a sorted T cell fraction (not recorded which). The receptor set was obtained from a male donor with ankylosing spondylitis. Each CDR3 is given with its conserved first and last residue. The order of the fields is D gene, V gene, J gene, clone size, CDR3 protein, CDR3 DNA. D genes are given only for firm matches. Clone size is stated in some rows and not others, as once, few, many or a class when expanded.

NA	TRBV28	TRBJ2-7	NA	CASRREVTYEQYF	TGTGCCAGCAGACGGGAAGTTACCTACGAGCAGTACTTC
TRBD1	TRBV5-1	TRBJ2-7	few	CASTARDRTYEQYF	TGCGCCAGCACCGCCAGGGACAGGACCTACGAGCAGTACTTC
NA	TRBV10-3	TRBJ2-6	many	CAISPWEDSGANVLTF	TGTGCCATCAGCCCTTGGGAGGACTCTGGGGCCAACGTCCTGACTTTC
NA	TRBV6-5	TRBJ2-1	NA	CASSSYLIGTGEQFF	TGTGCCAGCAGTTCCTACCTTATTGGGACTGGGGAGCAGTTCTTC
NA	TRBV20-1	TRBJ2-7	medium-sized	CSARGDSGAYEQYF	TGCAGTGCTAGAGGGGATAGCGGCGCCTACGAGCAGTACTTC
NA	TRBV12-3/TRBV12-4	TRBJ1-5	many	CASSFRGHSNQPQHF	TGTGCCAGCAGTTTTCGGGGCCATAGCAATCAGCCCCAGCATTTT
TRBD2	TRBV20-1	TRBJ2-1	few	CSAWNLAGDFNEQFF	TGCAGTGCTTGGAATCTAGCGGGCGACTTCAATGAGCAGTTCTTC
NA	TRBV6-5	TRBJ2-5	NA	CASSPGLKTQYF	TGTGCCAGCAGTCCGGGGCTCAAGACCCAGTACTTC
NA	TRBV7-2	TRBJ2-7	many	CASSFQGGAGSYEQYF	TGTGCCAGCAGCTTTCAGGGGGGGGCCGGCTCCTACGAGCAGTACTTC
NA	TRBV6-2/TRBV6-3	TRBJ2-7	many	CASTPTHRSSYEQYF	TGTGCCAGCACCCCAACTCACAGAAGCTCCTACGAGCAGTACTTC
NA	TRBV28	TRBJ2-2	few	CASSFLAGNTGELFF	TGTGCCAGCAGTTTCCTCGCGGGGAACACCGGGGAGCTGTTTTTT
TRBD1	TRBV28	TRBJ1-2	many	CASSPPSGQAVYGYTF	TGTGCCAGCAGTCCGCCCTCCGGACAGGCTGTCTATGGCTACACCTTC
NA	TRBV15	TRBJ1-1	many	CATSRDWTVSTEAFF	TGTGCCACCAGCAGAGATTGGACAGTGTCCACTGAAGCTTTCTTT
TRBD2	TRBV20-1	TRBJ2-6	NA	CSARGGGIGSGANVLTF	TGCAGTGCTAGAGGGGGGGGTATCGGCTCTGGGGCCAACGTCCTGACTTTC
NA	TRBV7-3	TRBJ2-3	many	CASSVTGSSASADTQYF	TGTGCCAGCTCTGTGACAGGGTCTAGCGCGTCCGCAGATACGCAGTATTTT
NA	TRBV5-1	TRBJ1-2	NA	CASSKGGDSYGYTF	TGCGCCAGCAGCAAAGGCGGTGATAGCTATGGCTACACCTTC
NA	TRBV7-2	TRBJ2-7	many	CASSLQGQDEQYF	TGTGCCAGCAGCTTACAGGGGCAGGACGAGCAGTACTTC
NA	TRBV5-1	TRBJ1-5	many	CASSLEPGHQPQHF	TGCGCCAGCAGCTTGGAACCAGGTCATCAGCCCCAGCATTTT
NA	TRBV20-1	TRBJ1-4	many	CSAPIGSRNEKLFF	TGCAGTGCCCCTATAGGCAGTCGAAATGAAAAACTGTTTTTT
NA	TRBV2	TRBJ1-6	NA	CASSGGEVRSSPLHF	TGTGCCAGCAGTGGGGGGGAGGTCCGAAGTTCACCCCTCCACTTT
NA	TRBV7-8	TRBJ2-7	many	CASSLPGREQYF	TGTGCCAGCAGCCTTCCAGGCCGCGAGCAGTACTTC
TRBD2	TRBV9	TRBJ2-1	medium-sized	CASSVSGSPSYNEQFF	TGTGCCAGCAGCGTTAGCGGGAGCCCCTCCTACAATGAGCAGTTCTTC
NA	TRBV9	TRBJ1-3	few	CASSVAGFISGNTIYF	TGTGCCAGCAGCGTAGCGGGCTTTATCTCTGGAAACACCATATATTTT
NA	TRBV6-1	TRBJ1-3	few	CATRDPSGNTIYF	TGTGCCACCCGAGATCCCTCGGGAAACACCATATATTTT